Listed below are T cell receptor beta chains from one sample, sequenced in a study of blood T cell repertoires in COVID-19. Assay used: immunoSEQ multiplex PCR; TCRdb lists only in-frame clones, some missing. This table holds 200,000 to 300,000 clones, about 82% found once. Input material: peripheral blood. These receptors came from a woman in her sixties or seventies with active or convalescent COVID-19. The CDR3 runs from the conserved cysteine through the conserved F or W. A D gene is named only where the DNA matches it firmly. Expanded clones are given a class, and other clones once, few, many or no size at all.

>NA|TRBV27|TRBJ2-1|NA
TGTGCCAGCAGTCCTCGTGGAGGCGCGCTAGGATCGGGTGAGCAGTTCTTC
CASSPRGGALGSGEQFF
>NA|TRBV5-1|TRBJ2-1|NA
TGCGCCAGCAGCTTGCCCCCCAGGTCGGGGGTCAATGAGCAGTTCTTC
CASSLPPRSGVNEQFF
>NA|TRBV5-4|TRBJ1-6|TRBD1
TGTGCCAGCAGAAACCAGGGGGGTAATTCACCCCTCCACTTT
CASRNQGGNSPLHF
>many|TRBV2|TRBJ2-7|TRBD2
TGTGCCCGCGGGACTAGCGGGAGTAGTTGGTCCTACGAGCAGTACTTC
CARGTSGSSWSYEQYF
>NA|TRBV12-3/TRBV12-4|TRBJ2-5|NA
TGTGCCAGCAGCTCGACAGGTGGGGAGACCCAGTACTTC
CASSSTGGETQYF
>medium-sized|TRBV27|TRBJ2-3|TRBD1
TGTGCCAGCACCCTGGACAGGGGTGGTACAGATACGCAGTATTTT
CASTLDRGGTDTQYF
>few|TRBV7-2|TRBJ2-5|TRBD2
TGTGCCAGCAGCTCCCAAACTAGCGGGAGTGAGACCCAGTACTTC
CASSSQTSGSETQYF
>NA|TRBV6-5|TRBJ1-1|NA
TGTGCCAGCAGTTACTCCCGGCGGGGGTACACTGAAGCTTTCTTT
CASSYSRRGYTEAFF
>NA|TRBV3-1/TRBV3-2|TRBJ2-5|TRBD2
TGTGCCAGCATCGGTCATGGGCGGGGGGCCCGGACCCAGTACTTC
CASIGHGRGARTQYF
>few|TRBV29-1|TRBJ2-7|TRBD2
TGCAGCGCCCGGACTAGCGGGGAGGGTGAGCAGTACTTC
CSARTSGEGEQYF
>NA|TRBV5-1|TRBJ2-7|TRBD1
TGCGCCAGCAGCCTCACCGCACCAGGGGGCGAGCAGTACTTC
CASSLTAPGGEQYF
>NA|TRBV7-8|TRBJ1-2|TRBD1
TGTGCCAGCAGCTTAGATGGGACAGGCTATGGCTACACCTTC
CASSLDGTGYGYTF
>NA|TRBV20-1|TRBJ2-1|TRBD2
TGCAGTGCTAGTTGGGTGCGGGGGGAGCAGTTCTTC
CSASWVRGEQFF
>NA|TRBV9|TRBJ1-1|NA
TGTGCCAGCAGCGTATTATCCGAGGAGCCCACAACGGAAGCTTTCTTT
CASSVLSEEPTTEAFF
>NA|TRBV12-3/TRBV12-4|TRBJ2-1|TRBD2
TGTGCCAGCAGCCAAAGCGGGGTGAGTGAGCAGTTCTTC
CASSQSGVSEQFF
>NA|TRBV7-8|TRBJ1-1|NA
TGTGCCAGCAGCTTAATGGGCTCGAACACTGAAGCTTTCTTT
CASSLMGSNTEAFF